This passage covers 23 T cell receptor beta chains from one sample sequenced in a study of shared clonotypes between healthy human individuals. Produced via immunoSEQ multiplex PCR; TCRdb's table is partial and in-frame only. The table lists more than 2,000,000 clones, roughly 92% of them singletons, with about 0.13% in the top ten. What was sequenced was naive CD4+ T cells sorted from blood. Stated subset: CD45RA+ positively selected. Receptors were obtained from a man younger than 35 in good health.

The rearrangement joins TRBV7-8 to TRBJ2-3, with 7 positions matching TRBD1. Losses at the gene ends were 5 bases for V and 2 bases for J; bases not matched to a gene: 7. In germline, CDR1 is SGHVS, CDR2 FQNEAQ. The length of the CDR3 is 15 residues. CDR3 DNA: TGTGCCAGCAGCCCAAGACAGGGCCTCACAGATACGCAGTATTTT. This sequence encodes CASSPRQGLTDTQYF.

This sequence joins TRBV7-9 and TRBJ2-5; TRBD1 agrees at 7 bases. This CDR3 has 15 amino acids. Trimming at V came to 1 base and at J to 5 bases, leaving 7 bases not matched to a gene. Germline values: CDR1 SEHNR, CDR2 FQNEAQ (reference sequence). Written as DNA, the CDR3 is TGTGCCAGCAGCTTAGGACAGGGTACGATGGAGACCCAGTACTTC. This translates into CASSLGQGTMETQYF.

V and J are TRBV12-5 and TRBJ2-5; tentatively, D is TRBD2 (6 bases). This CDR3 contains 16 residues. V was shortened by 2 bases and J by 4 bases, with 17 bases between the two germline ends. Germline-derived CDR1 and CDR2 are LGHNT and FRNRAP. CDR3 coding DNA: TGTGCTAGTGGTTTGCGCGGGGCCCAGCCCCCAGAGACCCAGTACTTC. Protein: CASGLRGAQPPETQYF.

A remark on this clone: Other DNA sequences within the sample encode an identical CDR3. J is TRBJ1-5 and V is TRBV5-6, with 8 bases aligning to TRBD1. Germline V gene sequence: CDR1 SGHDT, CDR2 YYEEEE. The CDR3 spans 15 residues. The V and J ends lost 1 base and 2 bases, in that order; junction bases with no gene match: 2. The CDR3 spells CASSLQGAGNQPQHF. As DNA, the CDR3 is TGTGCCAGCAGCTTGCAGGGGGCGGGCAATCAGCCCCAGCATTTT.

The chain employs TRBV5-5 and TRBJ2-7, with TRBD1 matching over 7 bases. The CDR3 extends over 15 amino acids. Germline V gene data show CDR1 as SGHKS and CDR2 as YYEKEE (reference sequence). V shed 4 bases and J 5 bases; nucleotides not matched to a gene: 12. In nucleotides, the CDR3 is TGTGCCAGCAGCCGGGTCGGACAGGAGCATAACGAGCAGTACTTC. It specifies CASSRVGQEHNEQYF.

V gene TRBV28 combines with J gene TRBJ1-1, with TRBD1 matching over 8 bases. V lost 4 bases to trimming and J lost 5 bases; unmatched junction nucleotides: 6. The CDR3 consists of 14 residues. Germline V gene data show CDR1 as MDHEN and CDR2 as SYDVKM. The CDR3: CASSSGGLGTEAFF. The CDR3 DNA follows: TGTGCCAGCAGTTCAGGGGGCTTGGGAACTGAAGCTTTCTTT. The variable domain in full, with the rest retrieved from reference TRBV28 and TRBJ1-1, is DVKVTQSSRYLVKRTGEKVFLECVQDMDHENMFWYRQDPGLGLRLIYFSYDVKMKEKGDIPEGYSVSREKKERFSLILESASTNQTSMYLCASSSGGLGTEAFFGQGTRLTVV.

This rearrangement joins TRBV19 to TRBJ1-3, with no clear D. The CDR3 length is 14 residues. Trimming pared 6 bases from V and 3 bases from J, leaving 12 bases between. Germline CDR1 reads LNHDA; CDR2 reads SQIVND (reference sequence). The CDR3 region is CASSGRAGGNTIYF. In DNA, the CDR3 is TGTGCCAGTAGCGGTCGGGCGGGTGGAAACACCATATATTTT.

As concerns this clone: The sample holds other DNA sequences that translate to the same CDR3. The chain is built from TRBV6-1 and TRBJ1-1; D is undetermined. CDR3 length equals 12 residues. Between the trimmed V and J ends, which lost 1 base and 8 bases, there was a span of 8 bases. From germline, CDR1 is MNHNS and CDR2 SASEGT. The CDR3 DNA is TGTGCCAGCAGTGAAGTGGGTGCCGAAGCTTTCTTT. Its translation: CASSEVGAEAFF.

V usage is TRBV5-4 and J usage is TRBJ2-5; no reliable D call. The CDR3 contains 13 residues. Germline assignment: CDR1 SGHNT and CDR2 YYREEE (reference sequence). The V end was cut by 2 bases, the J end by 1 base, with 6 bases between. The CDR3 DNA reads TGTGCCAGCAGCTTTAGCATCCAAGAGACCCAGTACTTC. Translating gives CASSFSIQETQYF. The variable domain in full, with the rest retrieved from reference TRBV5-4 and TRBJ2-5, is ETGVTQSPTHLIKTRGQQVTLRCSSQSGHNTVSWYQQALGQGPQFIFQYYREEENGRGNFPPRFSGLQFPNYSSELNVNALELDDSALYLCASSFSIQETQYFGPGTRLLVL.

The chain uses TRBV13 and TRBJ2-3; 9 bases are a match to TRBD2. The V segment lost 3 bases and the J segment 2 bases; nucleotides outside the gene matches: 6. The germline gives CDR1 PRHDT, CDR2 FYEKMQ (reference sequence). This CDR3 spans 16 amino acids. This CDR3 is CASSLTSGRNTDTQYF. The CDR3 coding sequence is TGTGCCAGCAGCTTGACTAGCGGAAGGAACACAGATACGCAGTATTTT.

The CDR3 DNA reads TGTGCCAGCAGTTTACTGCCCGGACAGGGCACCACTGAAGCTTTCTTT. Protein product: CASSLLPGQGTTEAFF. The chain has TRBV28 and TRBJ1-1; 8 positions match TRBD1. The CDR3 runs to 16 residues. CDR1 is MDHEN and CDR2 is SYDVKM in the germline V gene. J was trimmed by 4 bases and V by 2 bases; bases with no gene match: 9.

The CDR3 reads CASSEAGGHPNYGYTF. CDR3 bases: TGTGCCAGCAGTGAAGCAGGCGGACACCCTAACTATGGCTACACCTTC. This sequence joins TRBV6-1 and TRBJ1-2, with D perhaps TRBD1 (5 bases). Trimming took 0 bases from V and 0 from J, leaving 11 bases between them. The germline V gene has CDR1 MNHNS and CDR2 SASEGT. The CDR3 spans 16 residues.

The V and J genes are TRBV2 and TRBJ2-3; tentative D call: TRBD1 (5 bases). The V gene's germline CDR1 is SNHLY and CDR2 FYNNEI. V was pared by 1 base and J by 5 bases, with 10 bases between. This CDR3 comprises 14 residues. Here the CDR3 reads CASSEGQGRDTQYF. The CDR3, as DNA: TGTGCCAGCAGTGAAGGGCAGGGTCGAGATACGCAGTATTTT.

The V call is TRBV11-2, the J call TRBJ1-6; 7 bases map to TRBD1. The CDR3 has 18 residues. V lost 4 bases and J lost 0; bases outside the gene matches: 9. The germline V gene encodes CDR1 SGHAT and CDR2 FQNNGV. As DNA, the CDR3 is TGTGCCAGCAGCTACGAAGGGGGCGCTTTCTCCTATAATTCACCCCTCCACTTT. This sequence encodes CASSYEGGAFSYNSPLHF.

This chain uses TRBV5-5 with TRBJ1-1, with a possible D match to TRBD1 (6 bases). Trimming removed 0 bases from V and 3 bases from J, with 12 bases in between. The CDR3 contains 15 residues. Germline V gives CDR1 SGHKS, CDR2 YYEKEE (reference sequence). CDR3: CASSLGPQGDTEAFF. The CDR3 DNA is TGTGCCAGCAGCTTGGGTCCACAGGGCGACACTGAAGCTTTCTTT.

The genes are TRBV11-2 and TRBJ2-2; TRBD2 is a possible D gene (5 bases). There are 15 residues in the CDR3. The V gene's germline CDR1 is SGHAT and CDR2 FQNNGV. V lost 1 base and J 6 bases, leaving 12 bases between the germline ends. CDR3 region: CASSLGPSLAGELFF. As DNA, the CDR3 is TGTGCCAGCAGCTTAGGCCCTAGCTTGGCCGGGGAGCTGTTTTTT.

The chain uses TRBV18 and TRBJ1-3; 7 bases map to TRBD1. CDR3 length: 16 residues. Trimming removed 3 bases from V and 0 bases from J; junction bases left unmatched: 5. Germline assignment: CDR1 KGHSH and CDR2 LQKENI. CDR3 nucleotide sequence: TGTGCCAGCTCACCGGGCCGACAGGGCTCTGGAAACACCATATATTTT. Encoded protein: CASSPGRQGSGNTIYF. The variable domain in full, with the rest retrieved from reference TRBV18 and TRBJ1-3, is NAGVMQNPRHLVRRRGQEARLRCSPMKGHSHVYWYRQLPEEGLKFMVYLQKENIIDESGMPKERFSAEFPKEGPSILRIQQVVRGDSAAYFCASSPGRQGSGNTIYFGEGSWLTVV.

This sequence joins TRBV6-6 and TRBJ2-3; 7 nucleotides match TRBD2. There are 15 residues in the CDR3. Germline V CDR1 and CDR2: MNHNY, SVGAGI (reference sequence). The trim removed 7 bases at V and 4 bases at J, leaving 11 bases unmatched. The CDR3 bases are TGTGCCAGCATCTCCTGGGGGGAGGGCGCAGATACGCAGTATTTT. Protein: CASISWGEGADTQYF.

The chain links TRBV28 to TRBJ1-2; 8 nucleotides align to TRBD1. The V gene end was trimmed by 6 bases and the J gene end by 8 bases; junction bases not matched to a gene: 11. This CDR3 comprises 14 residues. Germline CDR1 is MDHEN and CDR2 is SYDVKM. CDR3 loop: CASRITGGRQGYTF. In nucleotides, the CDR3 is TGTGCCAGCAGGATTACAGGGGGGCGGCAGGGCTACACCTTC.

V and J are TRBV4-3 and TRBJ1-2, with 9 bases aligning to TRBD1. In germline, CDR1 is LGHNA, CDR2 YSLEER. CDR3 length: 15 residues. Unmatched junction bases numbered 6, after V lost 5 bases and J lost 2 bases. The CDR3 coding sequence is TGCGCCAGCAGCTCAAGGACAGGGGCAAACTATGGCTACACCTTC. Translating gives CASSSRTGANYGYTF.

This clone was recorded a few times. This sequence joins TRBV2 and TRBJ1-6; D uncertain. V was trimmed by 5 bases and J by 7 bases, leaving 12 bases between them. CDR1 SNHLY and CDR2 FYNNEI come from the germline V gene. The CDR3 totals 14 residues. The CDR3 DNA is TGTGCCAGCAGTCTGATGAACTCAAATTCACCCCTCCACTTT. This sequence encodes CASSLMNSNSPLHF. Combining the CDR3 with reference TRBV2 and TRBJ1-6 gives the whole variable domain EPEVTQTPSHQVTQMGQEVILRCVPISNHLYFYWYRQILGQKVEFLVSFYNNEISEKSEIFDDQFSVERPDGSNFTLKIRSTKLEDSAMYFCASSLMNSNSPLHFGNGTRLTVT.

CDR3 sequence reads: CASSPGTANQPQHF. CDR3 in DNA: TGTGCCAGCAGCCCTGGGACAGCTAATCAGCCCCAGCATTTT. J is TRBJ1-5 and V is TRBV7-2; 7 bases match TRBD1. In germline, CDR1 is SGHTA, CDR2 FQGNSA. This CDR3 has 14 amino acids. Germline trimming cut 5 bases from V and 4 bases from J; bases unmatched to any gene: 5.

This clone was recorded a few times. Other DNA variants within this sample encode the same CDR3. This sequence joins TRBV6-5 and TRBJ1-1; D is undetermined. The CDR3 extends over 11 amino acids. Germline CDR1 is MNHEY and CDR2 is SVGAGI. V lost 6 bases, J lost 1 base, and 3 bases lay in between. CDR3 loop: CASRENTEAFF. CDR3 in DNA: TGTGCCAGCAGGGAGAACACTGAAGCTTTCTTT.